The subject of this entry is one TCR beta chain. No antigen is known for it. V shed 1 base and J shed 2 bases, with 0 bases lying between them. The CDR3 covers 12 residues. Germline CDR1 reads SGHNT; CDR2 reads YENEEA. Roughly 0.5 to 1 ug RNA was reverse transcribed with random hexamers. Across 54 Vbeta and 13 Jbeta, TCR beta CDR3 was amplified with immunoSEQ multiplex PCR. TCRdb reanalysed the immunoSEQ multiplex PCR reads using MiXCR and keeps one entry per CDR3 protein. This sample has hundreds of thousands of distinct CDR3 sequences, with over 90% found just once. The data derive from a study of CD8 T cells in Susac syndrome. Study at large: Clinically active disease was present in 5 or 6 of the sequenced Susac syndrome patients. Roughly eight of these patients were in remission. Blood was drawn from patients with Susac syndrome. At that point, they were therapy-naive, on corticosteroids, or on intravenous immunoglobulin alone. Study results and caveats: The study's TCR sequencing and HLA analysis covered a relatively small number of individuals, and the study acknowledged this.

The sequence was collected from a human donor with Susac syndrome. This chain joins TRBV11-3 and TRBJ1-3; D is unresolved. Specimen: CD4+ T cells from PBMCs. CDR3 in amino acids: CASSLAGNTIYF. The DNA of the CDR3 is TGTGCCAGCAGCTTAGCTGGAAACACCATATATTTT. The variable domain in full, with the rest retrieved from reference TRBV11-3 and TRBJ1-3, is EAGVVQSPRYKIIEKKQPVAFWCNPISGHNTLYWYLQNLGQGPELLIRYENEEAVDDSQLPKDRFSAERLKGVDSTLKIQPAELGDSAVYLCASSLAGNTIYFGEGSWLTVV.